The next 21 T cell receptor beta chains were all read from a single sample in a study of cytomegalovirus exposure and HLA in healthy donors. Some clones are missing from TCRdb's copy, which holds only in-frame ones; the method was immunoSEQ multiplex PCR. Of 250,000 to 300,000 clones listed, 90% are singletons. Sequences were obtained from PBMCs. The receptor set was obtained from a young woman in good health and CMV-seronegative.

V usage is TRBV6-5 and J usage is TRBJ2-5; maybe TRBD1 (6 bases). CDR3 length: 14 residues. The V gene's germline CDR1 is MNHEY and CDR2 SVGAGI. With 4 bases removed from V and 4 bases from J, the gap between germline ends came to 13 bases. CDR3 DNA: TGTGCCAGCAGTTTACTTCAGGGGAGAGAGACCCAGTACTTC. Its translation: CASSLLQGRETQYF.

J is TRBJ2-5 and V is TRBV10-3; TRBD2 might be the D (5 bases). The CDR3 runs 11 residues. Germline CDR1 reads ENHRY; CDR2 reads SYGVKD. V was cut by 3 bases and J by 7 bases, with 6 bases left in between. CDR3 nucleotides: TGTGCCATCAGTGATGCGGGGACCCAGTACTTC. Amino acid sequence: CAISDAGTQYF.

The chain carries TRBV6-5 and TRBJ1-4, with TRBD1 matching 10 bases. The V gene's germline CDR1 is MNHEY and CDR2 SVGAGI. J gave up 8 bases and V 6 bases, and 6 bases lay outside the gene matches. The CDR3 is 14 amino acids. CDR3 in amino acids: CASRPGTGVEKLFF. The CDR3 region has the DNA TGTGCCAGCAGACCCGGGACAGGGGTAGAAAAACTGTTTTTT.

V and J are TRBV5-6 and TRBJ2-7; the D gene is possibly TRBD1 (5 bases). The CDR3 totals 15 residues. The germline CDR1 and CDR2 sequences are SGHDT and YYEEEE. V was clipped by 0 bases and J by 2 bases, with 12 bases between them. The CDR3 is CASSLARQMTYEQYV. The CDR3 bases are TGTGCCAGCAGCTTGGCCCGACAGATGACCTACGAGCAGTACGTC.

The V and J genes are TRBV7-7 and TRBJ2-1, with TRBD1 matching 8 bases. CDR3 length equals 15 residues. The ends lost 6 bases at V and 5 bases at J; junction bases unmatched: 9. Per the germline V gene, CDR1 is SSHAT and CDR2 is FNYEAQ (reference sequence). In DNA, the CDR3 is TGTGCCAGCAGTTCAGGGGGCCACTTTGACAATGAGCAGTTCTTC. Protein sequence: CASSSGGHFDNEQFF.

The CDR3 DNA follows: TGTGCCAGCAGCCAACCGGGACTTAGCACAGATACGCAGTATTTT. Translation: CASSQPGLSTDTQYF. The chain combines TRBV28 with TRBJ2-3; possibly TRBD2 for D (6 bases). This CDR3 has 15 residues. Germline values: CDR1 MDHEN, CDR2 SYDVKM. Trimming pared 6 bases from V and 0 bases from J, leaving 13 bases between.

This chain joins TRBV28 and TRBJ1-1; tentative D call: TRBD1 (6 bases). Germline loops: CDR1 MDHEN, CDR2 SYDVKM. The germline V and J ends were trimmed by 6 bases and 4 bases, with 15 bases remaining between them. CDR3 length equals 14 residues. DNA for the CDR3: TGTGCCAGCAGACCATCTGGACAGCTCACTGAAGCTTTCTTT. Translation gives CASRPSGQLTEAFF.

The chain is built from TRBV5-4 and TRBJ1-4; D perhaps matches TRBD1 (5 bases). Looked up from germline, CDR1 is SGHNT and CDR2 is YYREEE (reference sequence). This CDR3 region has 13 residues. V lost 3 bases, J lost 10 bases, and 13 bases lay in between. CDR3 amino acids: CASSSEFGGKLFF. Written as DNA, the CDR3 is TGTGCCAGCAGCTCTGAATTCGGGGGAAAACTGTTTTTT.

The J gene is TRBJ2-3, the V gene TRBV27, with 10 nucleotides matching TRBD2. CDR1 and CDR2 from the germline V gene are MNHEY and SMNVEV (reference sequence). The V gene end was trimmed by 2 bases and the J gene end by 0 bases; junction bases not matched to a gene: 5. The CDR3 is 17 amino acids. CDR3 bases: TGTGCCAGCAGTTTAATAGCGGGGGGATTTAGCACAGATACGCAGTATTTT. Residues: CASSLIAGGFSTDTQYF.

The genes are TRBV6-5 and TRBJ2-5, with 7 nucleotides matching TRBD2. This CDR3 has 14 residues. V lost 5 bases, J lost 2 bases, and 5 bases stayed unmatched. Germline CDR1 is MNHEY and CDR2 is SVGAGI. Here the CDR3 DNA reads TGTGCCAGCAGTCTCCCCGGGGGGCAAGAGACCCAGTACTTC. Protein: CASSLPGGQETQYF.

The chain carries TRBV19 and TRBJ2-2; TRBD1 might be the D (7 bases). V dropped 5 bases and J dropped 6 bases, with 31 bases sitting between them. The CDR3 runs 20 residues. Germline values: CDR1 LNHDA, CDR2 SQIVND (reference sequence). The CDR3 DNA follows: TGTGCCAGTAGTGGACCGGGACAGAGACTAAGTGGGGGGATTCCCGGGGAGCTGTTTTTT. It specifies CASSGPGQRLSGGIPGELFF.

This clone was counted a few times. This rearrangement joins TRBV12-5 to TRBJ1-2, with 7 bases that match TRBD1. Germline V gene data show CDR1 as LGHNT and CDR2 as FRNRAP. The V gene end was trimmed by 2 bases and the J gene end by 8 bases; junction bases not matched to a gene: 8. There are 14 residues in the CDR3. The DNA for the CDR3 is TGTGCTAGTGGTTTGCCAGACAGGGAGGAGGGCTACACCTTC. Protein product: CASGLPDREEGYTF.

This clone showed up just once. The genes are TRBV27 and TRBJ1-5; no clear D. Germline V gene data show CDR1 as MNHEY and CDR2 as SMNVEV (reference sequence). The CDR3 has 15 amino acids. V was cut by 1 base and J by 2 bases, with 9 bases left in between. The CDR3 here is CASSLFGNGNQPQHF. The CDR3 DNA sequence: TGTGCCAGCAGTTTATTCGGGAACGGCAATCAGCCCCAGCATTTT.

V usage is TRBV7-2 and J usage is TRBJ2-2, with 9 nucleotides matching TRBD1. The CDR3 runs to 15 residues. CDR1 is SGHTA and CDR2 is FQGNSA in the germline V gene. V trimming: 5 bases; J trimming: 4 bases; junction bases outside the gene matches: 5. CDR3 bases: TGTGCCAGCAGCCTAGGGACAGGGCCCACCGGGGAGCTGTTTTTT. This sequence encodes CASSLGTGPTGELFF.

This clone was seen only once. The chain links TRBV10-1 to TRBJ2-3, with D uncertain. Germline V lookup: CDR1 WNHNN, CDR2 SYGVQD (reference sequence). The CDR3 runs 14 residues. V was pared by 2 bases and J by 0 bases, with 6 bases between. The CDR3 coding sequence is TGCGCCAGCAGTGAGGTCAGAAGCACAGATACGCAGTATTTT. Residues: CASSEVRSTDTQYF.

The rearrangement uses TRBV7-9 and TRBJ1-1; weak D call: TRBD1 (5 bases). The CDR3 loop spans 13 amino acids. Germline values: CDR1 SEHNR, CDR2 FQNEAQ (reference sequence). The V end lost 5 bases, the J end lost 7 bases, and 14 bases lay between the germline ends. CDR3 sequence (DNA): TGTGCCAGCAGCACGTCAGGGTTTTTTGAAGCTTTCTTT. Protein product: CASSTSGFFEAFF. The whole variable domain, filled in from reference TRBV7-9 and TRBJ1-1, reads DTGVSQNPRHKITKRGQNVTFRCDPISEHNRLYWYRQTLGQGPEFLTYFQNEAQLEKSRLLSDRFSAERPKGSFSTLEIQRTEQGDSAMYLCASSTSGFFEAFFGQGTRLTVV.

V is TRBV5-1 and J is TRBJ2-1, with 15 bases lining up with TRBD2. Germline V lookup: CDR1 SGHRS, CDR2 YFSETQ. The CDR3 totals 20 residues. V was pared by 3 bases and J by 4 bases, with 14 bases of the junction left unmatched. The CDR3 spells CASSSPPGLAGGHDYNEQFF. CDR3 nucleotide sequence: TGCGCCAGCAGCTCTCCTCCGGGACTAGCGGGGGGCCACGATTACAATGAGCAGTTCTTC.

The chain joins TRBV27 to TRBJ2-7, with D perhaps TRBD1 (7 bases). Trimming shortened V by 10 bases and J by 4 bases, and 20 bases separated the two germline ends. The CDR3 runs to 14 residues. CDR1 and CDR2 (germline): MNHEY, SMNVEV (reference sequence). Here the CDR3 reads CATQIDRDFYEQYV. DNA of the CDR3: TGTGCCACCCAGATCGACAGGGACTTTTACGAGCAGTACGTC.

CDR3 DNA sequence: TGCGCCAGCAGCCCCCTCGTGACTAGCGATGAGCAGTTCTTC. This sequence encodes CASSPLVTSDEQFF. V usage is TRBV5-1 and J usage is TRBJ2-1; 8 nucleotides agree with TRBD2. Germline trimming cut 4 bases from V and 8 bases from J; bases unmatched to any gene: 8. The V gene's germline CDR1 is SGHRS and CDR2 YFSETQ. CDR3 length: 14 amino acids.

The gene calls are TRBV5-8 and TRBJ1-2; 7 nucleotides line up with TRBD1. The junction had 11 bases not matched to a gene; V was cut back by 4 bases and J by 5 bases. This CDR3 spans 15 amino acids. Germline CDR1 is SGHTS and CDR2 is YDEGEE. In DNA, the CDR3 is TGTGCCAGCAGCGGGGGGCTCGACAGGGATTATGGCTACACCTTC. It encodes CASSGGLDRDYGYTF.

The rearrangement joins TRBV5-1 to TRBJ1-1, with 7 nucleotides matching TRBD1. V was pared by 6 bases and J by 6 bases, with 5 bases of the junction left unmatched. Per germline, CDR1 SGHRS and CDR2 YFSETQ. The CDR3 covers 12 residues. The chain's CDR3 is CASKDRWAEAFF. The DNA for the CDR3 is TGCGCCAGCAAGGACAGGTGGGCTGAAGCTTTCTTT.